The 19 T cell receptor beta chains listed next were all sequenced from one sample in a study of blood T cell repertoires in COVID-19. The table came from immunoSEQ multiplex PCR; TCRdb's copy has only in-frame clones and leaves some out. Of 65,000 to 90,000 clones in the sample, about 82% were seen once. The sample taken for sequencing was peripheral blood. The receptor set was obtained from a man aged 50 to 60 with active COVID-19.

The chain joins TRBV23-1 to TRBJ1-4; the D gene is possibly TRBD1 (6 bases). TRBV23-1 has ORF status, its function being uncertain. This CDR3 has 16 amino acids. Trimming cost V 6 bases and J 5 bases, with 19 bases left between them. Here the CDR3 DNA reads TGCGCCAGCAGCCAGGGGTTCGGGACGGCGAATGAAAAACTGTTTTTT. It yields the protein CASSQGFGTANEKLFF.

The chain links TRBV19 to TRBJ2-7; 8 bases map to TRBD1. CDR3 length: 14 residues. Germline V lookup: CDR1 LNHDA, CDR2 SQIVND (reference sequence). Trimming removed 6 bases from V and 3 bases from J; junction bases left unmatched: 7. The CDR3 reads CASRAGQGFYEQYF. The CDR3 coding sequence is TGTGCCAGTAGGGCCGGACAGGGATTCTACGAGCAGTACTTC.

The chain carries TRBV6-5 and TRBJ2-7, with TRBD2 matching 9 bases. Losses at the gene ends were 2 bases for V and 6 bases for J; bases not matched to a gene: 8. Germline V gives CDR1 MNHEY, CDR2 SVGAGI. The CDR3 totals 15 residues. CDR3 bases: TGTGCCAGCAGTTACGACGGGGGGACTAGCAGCGAGCAGTACTTC. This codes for CASSYDGGTSSEQYF.

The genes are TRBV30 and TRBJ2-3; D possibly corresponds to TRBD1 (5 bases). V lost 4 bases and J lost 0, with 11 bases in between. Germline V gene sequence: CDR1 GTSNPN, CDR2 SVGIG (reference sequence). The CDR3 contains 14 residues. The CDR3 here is CAWNPGPSTDTQYF. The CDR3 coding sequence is TGTGCCTGGAATCCAGGGCCCAGCACAGATACGCAGTATTTT.

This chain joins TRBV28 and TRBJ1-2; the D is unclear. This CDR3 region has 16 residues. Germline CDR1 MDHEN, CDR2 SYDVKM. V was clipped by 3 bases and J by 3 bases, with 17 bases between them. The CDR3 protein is CASSFVSGQHHYGYTF. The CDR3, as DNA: TGTGCCAGCAGTTTCGTCTCTGGGCAGCACCACTATGGCTACACCTTC.

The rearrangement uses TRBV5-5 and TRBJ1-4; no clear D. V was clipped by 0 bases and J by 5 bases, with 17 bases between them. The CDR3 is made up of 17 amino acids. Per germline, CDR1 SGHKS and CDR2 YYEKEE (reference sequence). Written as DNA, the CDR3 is TGTGCCAGCAGCTTGGCCGTAGGGAGTACTACAAATGAAAAACTGTTTTTT. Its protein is CASSLAVGSTTNEKLFF. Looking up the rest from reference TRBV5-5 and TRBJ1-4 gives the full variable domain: DAGVTQSPTHLIKTRGQQVTLRCSPISGHKSVSWYQQVLGQGPQFIFQYYEKEERGRGNFPDRFSARQFPNYSSELNVNALLLGDSALYLCASSLAVGSTTNEKLFFGSGTQLSVL.

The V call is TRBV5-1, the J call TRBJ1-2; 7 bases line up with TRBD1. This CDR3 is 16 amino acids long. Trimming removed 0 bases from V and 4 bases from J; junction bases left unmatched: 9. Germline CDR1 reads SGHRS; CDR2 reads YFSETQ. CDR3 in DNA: TGCGCCAGCAGCTTGGCCCTAGGGACAGATGGCTATGGCTACACCTTC. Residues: CASSLALGTDGYGYTF.

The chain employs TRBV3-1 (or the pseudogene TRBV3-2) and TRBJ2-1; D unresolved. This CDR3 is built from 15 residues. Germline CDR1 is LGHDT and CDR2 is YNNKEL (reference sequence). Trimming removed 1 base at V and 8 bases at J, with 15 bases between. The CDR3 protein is CASSQASPGPHEQFF. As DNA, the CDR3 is TGTGCCAGCAGCCAAGCATCCCCGGGTCCCCATGAGCAGTTCTTC.

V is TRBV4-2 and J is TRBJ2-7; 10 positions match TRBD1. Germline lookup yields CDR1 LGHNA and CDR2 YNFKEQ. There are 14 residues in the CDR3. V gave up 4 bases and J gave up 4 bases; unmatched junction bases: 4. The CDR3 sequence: CASSPGQGRYEQYF. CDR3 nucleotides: TGTGCCAGCAGCCCGGGACAGGGGAGGTACGAGCAGTACTTC.

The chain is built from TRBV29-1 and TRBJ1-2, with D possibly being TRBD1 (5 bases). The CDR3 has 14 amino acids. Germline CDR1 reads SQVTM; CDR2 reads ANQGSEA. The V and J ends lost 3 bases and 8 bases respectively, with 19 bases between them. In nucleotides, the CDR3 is TGCAGCGTTGAGATTACGGGACTTGGTTACGGCTACACCTTC. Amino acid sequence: CSVEITGLGYGYTF.

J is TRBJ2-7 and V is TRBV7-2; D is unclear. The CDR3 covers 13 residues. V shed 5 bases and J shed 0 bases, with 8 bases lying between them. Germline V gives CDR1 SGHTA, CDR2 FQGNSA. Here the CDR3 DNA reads TGTGCCAGCAGCCTAGACGGCTCCTACGAGCAGTACTTC. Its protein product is CASSLDGSYEQYF.

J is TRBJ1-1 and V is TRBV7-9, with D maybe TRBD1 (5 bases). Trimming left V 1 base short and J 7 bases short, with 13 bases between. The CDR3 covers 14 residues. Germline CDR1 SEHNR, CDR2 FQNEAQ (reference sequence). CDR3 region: CASSLVGQGGEAFF. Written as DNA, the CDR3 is TGTGCCAGCAGCTTAGTCGGCCAGGGCGGTGAAGCTTTCTTT.

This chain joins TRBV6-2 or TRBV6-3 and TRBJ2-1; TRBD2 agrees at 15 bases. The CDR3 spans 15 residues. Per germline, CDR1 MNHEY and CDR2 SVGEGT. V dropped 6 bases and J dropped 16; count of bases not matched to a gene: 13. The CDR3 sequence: CASSRGLAGGPLFFF. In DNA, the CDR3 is TGTGCCAGCAGCCGCGGACTAGCGGGAGGGCCGCTTTTCTTCTTC.

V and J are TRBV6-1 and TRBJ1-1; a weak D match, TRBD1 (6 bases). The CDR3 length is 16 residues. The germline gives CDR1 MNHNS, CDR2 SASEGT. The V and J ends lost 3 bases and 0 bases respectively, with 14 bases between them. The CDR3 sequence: CASSEGTGYMNTEAFF. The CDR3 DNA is TGTGCCAGCAGTGAGGGAACAGGGTATATGAACACTGAAGCTTTCTTT.

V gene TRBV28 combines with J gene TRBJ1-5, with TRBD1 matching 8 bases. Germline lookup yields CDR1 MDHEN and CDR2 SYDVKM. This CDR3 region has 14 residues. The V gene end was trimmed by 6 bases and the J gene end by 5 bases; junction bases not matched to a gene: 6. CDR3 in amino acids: CASSHGQGHQPQHF. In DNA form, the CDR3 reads TGTGCCAGCAGCCATGGACAGGGCCATCAGCCCCAGCATTTT.

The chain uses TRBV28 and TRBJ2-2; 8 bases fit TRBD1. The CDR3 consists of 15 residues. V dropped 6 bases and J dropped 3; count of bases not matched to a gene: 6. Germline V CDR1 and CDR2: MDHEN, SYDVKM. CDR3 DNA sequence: TGTGCCAGCAGGGTGTCACAGGGGGACACCGGGGAGCTGTTTTTT. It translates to CASRVSQGDTGELFF.

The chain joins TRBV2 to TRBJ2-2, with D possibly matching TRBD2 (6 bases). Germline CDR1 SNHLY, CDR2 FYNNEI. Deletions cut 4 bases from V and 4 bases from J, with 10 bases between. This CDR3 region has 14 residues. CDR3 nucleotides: TGTGCCAGCAGTGGGTCGCGGGGCACCGGGGAGCTGTTTTTT. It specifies CASSGSRGTGELFF.

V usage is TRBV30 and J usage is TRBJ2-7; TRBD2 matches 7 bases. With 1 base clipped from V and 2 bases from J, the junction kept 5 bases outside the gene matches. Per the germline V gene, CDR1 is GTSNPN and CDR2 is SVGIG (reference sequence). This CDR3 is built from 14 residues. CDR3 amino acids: CAWSGGGLPYEQYF. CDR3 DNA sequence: TGTGCCTGGAGTGGGGGGGGACTGCCCTACGAGCAGTACTTC.

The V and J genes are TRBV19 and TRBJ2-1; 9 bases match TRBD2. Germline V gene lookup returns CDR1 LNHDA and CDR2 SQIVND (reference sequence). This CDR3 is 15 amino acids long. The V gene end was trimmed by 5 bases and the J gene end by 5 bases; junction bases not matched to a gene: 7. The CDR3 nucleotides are TGTGCCAGTAGTGGCCTGCTAGCGGGGCACAATGAGCAGTTCTTC. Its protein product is CASSGLLAGHNEQFF.